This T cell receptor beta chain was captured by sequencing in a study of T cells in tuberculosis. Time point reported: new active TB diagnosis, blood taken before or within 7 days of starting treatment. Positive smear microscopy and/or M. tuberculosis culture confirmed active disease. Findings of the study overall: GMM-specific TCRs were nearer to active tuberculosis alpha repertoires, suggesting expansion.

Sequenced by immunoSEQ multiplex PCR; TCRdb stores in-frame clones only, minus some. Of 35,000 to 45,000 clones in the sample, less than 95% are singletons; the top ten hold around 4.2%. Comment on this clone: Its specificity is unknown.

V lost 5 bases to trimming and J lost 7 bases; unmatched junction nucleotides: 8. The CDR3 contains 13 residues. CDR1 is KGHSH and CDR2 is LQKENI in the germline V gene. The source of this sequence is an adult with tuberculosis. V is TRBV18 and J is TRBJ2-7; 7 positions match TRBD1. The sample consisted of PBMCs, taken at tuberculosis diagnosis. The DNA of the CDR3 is TGTGCCAGCTCAATCGGACAGGCCTTGGAGCAGTACTTC. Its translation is CASSIGQALEQYF.